This TCR beta chain was captured by sequencing in a study of blood T cell repertoires in COVID-19. From germline, CDR1 is SGHRS and CDR2 YFSETQ. Trimming took off 4 bases at V and 9 bases at J, with 14 bases between the two ends. The CDR3 loop spans 13 amino acids. The assay was immunoSEQ multiplex PCR, and TCRdb's table has in-frame clones only and misses some. The table lists approximately 120,000 clones, 75% to 85% of them singletons, with approximately 35% in the top ten. The receptor comes from a man in his forties or fifties with active or convalescent COVID-19. Sequenced sample: peripheral blood. The chain is built from TRBV5-1 and TRBJ2-1; TRBD1 might be the D (6 bases). The CDR3 protein is CASSIQQGSEQFF. The CDR3, as DNA: TGCGCCAGCAGCATACAACAGGGTAGTGAGCAGTTCTTC.